This entry lists 25 T cell receptor beta chains sequenced from one sample in a study of T cells in Graves' hyperthyroidism and ophthalmopathy. Researchers took RNA transcripts and amplified the TCR beta CDR3 regions from them. The HTBI primer set served for first-round RT-PCR of the TCR CDR3. One entry per CDR3 protein, called by TCRdb with MiXCR from the multiplex PCR reads. The data hold 750,000 to 950,000 distinct CDR3 sequences, with 38% observed a single time. The sample was blood. The receptor source for this set is a man between 18 and 35 years old with Graves' hyperthyroidism.

The CDR3 coding sequence is TGTGCCAGCAGCTCAGGGGGCGGAGGACTGTTTTTT. As protein: CASSSGGGGLFF. The chain couples TRBV7-9 to TRBJ2-2; 8 bases line up with TRBD1. The CDR3 is made up of 12 amino acids. Per the germline V gene, CDR1 is SEHNR and CDR2 is FQNEAQ (reference sequence). The V gene end was trimmed by 4 bases and the J gene end by 14 bases; junction bases not matched to a gene: 6.

In this sample, this clonotype turned up many times. The rearrangement uses TRBV10-3 and TRBJ1-1, with a possible D match to TRBD1 (5 bases). The CDR3 length is 16 residues. Looked up from germline, CDR1 is ENHRY and CDR2 is SYGVKD. The V and J ends lost 2 bases and 1 base respectively, with 14 bases between them. The CDR3 here is CAISETGPQGNTEAFF. In nucleotides, the CDR3 is TGTGCCATCAGTGAGACAGGTCCCCAAGGGAACACTGAAGCTTTCTTT.

About this clonotype: The junction departs from the called germline gene at one end, perhaps through a read error. The chain employs TRBV2 and TRBJ1-4; 9 bases are a match to TRBD1. Germline lookup yields CDR1 SNHLY and CDR2 FYNNEI. The CDR3 has 14 amino acids. The CDR3 spells CACSDRGRNEKLSF. CDR3 DNA: TGTGCCTGCAGCGACAGGGGGAGGAATGAAAAACTGTCTTTT.

This clonotype was observed a handful of times. The chain recombines TRBV7-9 with TRBJ1-1; TRBD1 might be the D (6 bases). V lost 6 bases to trimming and J lost 4 bases, with 12 bases between them. This CDR3 comprises 13 residues. Germline V gene lookup returns CDR1 SEHNR and CDR2 FQNEAQ (reference sequence). Written as DNA, the CDR3 is TGTGCCAGCAGGCGTACAGGGCTCACTGAAGCTTTCTTT. The encoded protein is CASRRTGLTEAFF.

V is TRBV7-6 and J is TRBJ1-1; TRBD1 agrees at 7 bases. V lost 5 bases, J lost 2 bases, and 8 bases stayed unmatched. This CDR3 contains 15 residues. Germline CDR1 reads SGHVS; CDR2 reads FNYEAQ. The CDR3 protein is CASSAVTGTNTEAFF. CDR3 nucleotide sequence: TGTGCCAGCAGCGCGGTGACAGGGACCAACACTGAAGCTTTCTTT.

V gene TRBV7-2 combines with J gene TRBJ2-1, with TRBD2 matching over 7 bases. J was trimmed by 7 bases and V by 3 bases; bases with no gene match: 3. The germline CDR1 and CDR2 sequences are SGHTA and FQGNSA. The CDR3 sequence is 13 residues long. The DNA of the CDR3 is TGTGCCAGCAGCTTTGGGGGGGGGAATGAGCAGTTCTTC. Translated: CASSFGGGNEQFF.

This clonotype was seen only a few times. This chain joins TRBV4-1 and TRBJ1-1, with 7 nucleotides matching TRBD1. The CDR3 has 14 residues. Germline V lookup: CDR1 MGHRA, CDR2 YSYEKL. J was trimmed by 4 bases and V by 4 bases; bases with no gene match: 6. CDR3 DNA sequence: TGCGCCAGCAGCCCAAGTCAGGGGGTCACTGAAGCTTTCTTT. Its translation is CASSPSQGVTEAFF.

V usage is TRBV11-2 and J usage is TRBJ2-7; TRBD1 might be the D (6 bases). Looked up from germline, CDR1 is SGHAT and CDR2 is FQNNGV. The V end was cut by 2 bases, the J end by 3 bases, with 17 bases between. The CDR3 sequence is 16 residues long. In DNA, the CDR3 is TGTGCCAGCAGCTTAACCCTCCGACAGGACCGCTACGAGCAGTACTTC. It is translated as CASSLTLRQDRYEQYF.

This sequence joins TRBV29-1 and TRBJ1-2; D unclear. The CDR3 consists of 11 residues. In germline, CDR1 is SQVTM, CDR2 ANQGSEA. V lost 3 bases and J lost 7, with 9 bases in between. The CDR3 region is CSVEFGIGYTF. The CDR3 DNA follows: TGCAGCGTTGAGTTCGGGATTGGCTACACCTTC.

This clonotype was observed once. V and J are TRBV4-3 and TRBJ2-2; D may be TRBD1 or TRBD2 (5 bases each). Deletions cut 11 bases from V and 3 bases from J, with 10 bases between. This CDR3 has 12 residues. Germline V CDR1 and CDR2: LGHNA, YSLEER. The CDR3 sequence: CASGAYTGELFF. The CDR3, as DNA: TGCGCCTCCGGGGCGTACACCGGGGAGCTGTTTTTT.

This clonotype was recorded a few times. The chain is built from TRBV14 and TRBJ2-7; D is uncertain. The CDR3 is 13 residues long. Trimming left V 2 bases short and J 5 bases short, with 10 bases between. Germline assignment: CDR1 SGHDN and CDR2 FVKESK. In DNA, the CDR3 is TGTGCCAGCAGCCAACTACCACGGGACGAGCAGTACTTC. Its translation is CASSQLPRDEQYF.

This rearrangement joins TRBV7-3 to TRBJ1-1; 10 nucleotides match TRBD1. Unmatched junction bases numbered 13, after V lost 1 base and J lost 11 bases. Germline V lookup: CDR1 SGHTA, CDR2 FQGTGA. This CDR3 comprises 16 residues. This CDR3 reads CASSLNAPPPGQGAFF. The DNA of the CDR3 is TGTGCCAGCAGCTTAAATGCCCCCCCTCCGGGACAGGGGGCTTTCTTT.

This clonotype was counted only a few times. The rearrangement links TRBV9 to TRBJ2-2; tentative D call: TRBD1 (6 bases). Per germline, CDR1 SGDLS and CDR2 YYNGEE. This CDR3 contains 14 residues. The ends were cut back, 6 bases at V and 3 bases at J, with 12 bases in the middle. The CDR3 is CASTRGHDTGELFF. As DNA, the CDR3 is TGTGCCAGCACGAGGGGACACGACACCGGGGAGCTGTTTTTT.

Only a few counts were recorded for this clonotype. This chain connects TRBV11-2 to TRBJ2-7, with D unclear. The CDR3 is 16 amino acids. Deletions cut 0 bases from V and 0 bases from J, with 12 bases between. Germline CDR1 SGHAT, CDR2 FQNNGV. CDR3: CASSLEGWSNSYEQYF. The CDR3 nucleotides are TGTGCCAGCAGCTTAGAGGGCTGGAGTAACTCCTACGAGCAGTACTTC.

The chain uses TRBV19 and TRBJ2-7, with 8 nucleotides matching TRBD2. In germline, CDR1 is LNHDA, CDR2 SQIVND (reference sequence). Losses at the gene ends were 8 bases for V and 2 bases for J; bases not matched to a gene: 5. The CDR3 is 13 residues long. In nucleotides, the CDR3 is TGTGCCAGTGGAACTAGCGGCCCCTACGAGCAGTACTTC. It yields the protein CASGTSGPYEQYF.

Notes on this clonotype: Because the CDR3 is missing its conserved closing phenylalanine or tryptophan, this is likely a read error. V and J are TRBV7-9 and TRBJ1-1; a weak D match, TRBD1 (5 bases). Germline V CDR1 and CDR2: SEHNR, FQNEAQ (reference sequence). V lost 2 bases to trimming and J lost 3 bases, with 7 bases between them. This CDR3 is 13 amino acids long. The CDR3 is CASSLQGYTEAFL. The CDR3 coding sequence is TGTGCCAGCAGCTTACAGGGTTACACTGAAGCTTTCCTT.

The rearrangement joins TRBV20-1 to TRBJ2-3; 10 bases align to TRBD2. Germline loops: CDR1 DFQATT, CDR2 SNEGSKA (reference sequence). The CDR3 consists of 15 residues. Trimming took 0 bases from V and 4 from J; bases not matched to a gene: 4. The CDR3 here is CSARELAGVADTQYF. The CDR3 bases are TGCAGTGCTAGAGAGCTAGCGGGAGTAGCAGATACGCAGTATTTT.

As concerns this clonotype: A much larger clone differs by one base, so this may be a read error. This rearrangement joins TRBV7-9 to TRBJ2-5; 7 bases map to TRBD1. Germline values: CDR1 SEHNR, CDR2 FQNEAQ (reference sequence). This CDR3 is 15 amino acids long. Trimming removed 2 bases from V and 1 base from J; junction bases left unmatched: 4. CDR3 bases: TGTGCCAGCAGCTTATCTCGGACAGGCCAAGAGACCCAGTACTTC. Its protein is CASSLSRTGQETQYF.

With regard to this clonotype: A much larger clone is a single base away; this may be a read error. The chain links TRBV29-1 to TRBJ2-5; 7 bases line up with TRBD1. The CDR3 runs to 11 residues. The germline V gene encodes CDR1 SQVTM and CDR2 ANQGSEA. In nucleotides, the CDR3 is TGCGGCGTTGACAGGGAAGGGACCCAGTACTTC. It is translated as CGVDREGTQYF.

This clonotype was seen more than once but under ten times. The rearrangement links TRBV6-5 to TRBJ2-7; the D is unclear. CDR1 is MNHEY and CDR2 is SVGAGI in the germline V gene. V dropped 0 bases and J dropped 4 bases, with 7 bases sitting between them. The CDR3 covers 13 residues. CDR3 loop: CASSYSGLYEQYF. In nucleotides, the CDR3 is TGTGCCAGCAGTTACTCTGGCTTATACGAGCAGTACTTC.

About this clonotype: A much larger clone differs by one base, so this may be a read error. The CDR3 does not end in the conserved phenylalanine or tryptophan, so this is likely a read error. The chain couples TRBV2 to TRBJ1-1; D unresolved. Trimming took 6 bases from V and 5 from J, leaving 13 bases between them. CDR1 and CDR2 from the germline V gene are SNHLY and FYNNEI. This CDR3 contains 13 residues. CDR3 amino acids: CASSVTRETEAFL. In DNA, the CDR3 is TGTGCCAGCAGCGTCACCCGGGAAACTGAAGCTTTCCTT.

The chain is built from TRBV20-1 and TRBJ2-5; TRBD2 agrees at 14 bases. There are 15 residues in the CDR3. V trimming: 5 bases; J trimming: 3 bases; junction bases outside the gene matches: 5. Germline CDR1 DFQATT, CDR2 SNEGSKA (reference sequence). Here the CDR3 reads CSALGGLAGEETQYF. Written as DNA, the CDR3 is TGCAGTGCTTTAGGGGGACTAGCGGGAGAAGAGACCCAGTACTTC.

For this clonotype: This may be a read error, as it is one base from a much larger clone. The CDR3 does not end in the conserved phenylalanine or tryptophan, so this is likely a read error. This sequence joins TRBV7-2 and TRBJ2-7, with 9 bases that match TRBD1. The DNA end favors TRBJ2-5, so the J call may be wrong. The CDR3 is made up of 15 amino acids. In germline, CDR1 is SGHTA, CDR2 FQGNSA. CDR3 DNA sequence: TGTGCCAGCAGCGCAAACAGGGGGCGAGGGGAGACCCAGTACCTC. Encoded protein: CASSANRGRGETQYL.

The V and J genes are TRBV25-1 and TRBJ1-1, with 7 bases lining up with TRBD1. The germline CDR1 and CDR2 sequences are MGHDK and SYGVNS. J gave up 4 bases and V 6 bases, and 5 bases lay outside the gene matches. The CDR3 is 13 amino acids. CDR3 nucleotide sequence: TGTGCCAGCAGGTTGACAGGGTTCACTGAAGCTTTCTTT. This translates into CASRLTGFTEAFF.

The V gene is TRBV2, the J gene TRBJ1-5; a possible D gene is TRBD1 (5 bases). Trimming cost V 8 bases and J 8 bases, with 19 bases left between them. Per germline, CDR1 SNHLY and CDR2 FYNNEI. This CDR3 contains 14 residues. The CDR3 spells CASGGPTPGEPQHF. The DNA of the CDR3 is TGTGCCAGCGGGGGACCGACACCCGGGGAGCCCCAGCATTTT.